The 15 T cell receptor beta chains given below trace back to one sample, sequenced in a study of T cells in tuberculosis. Some clones are missing from TCRdb's copy, which holds only in-frame ones; the method was immunoSEQ multiplex PCR. Of 20,000 to 30,000 clones in the sample, roughly 95% are singletons; the top ten hold approximately 8.8%. Material for sequencing was PBMCs. These receptors came from a donor between 5 and 29 years old with latent tuberculosis or without tuberculosis infection.

The genes are TRBV5-1 and TRBJ1-3; TRBD1 agrees at 10 bases. Germline CDR1 and CDR2: SGHRS and YFSETQ. The CDR3 runs to 16 residues. The junction had 8 bases not matched to a gene; V was cut back by 4 bases and J by 4 bases. CDR3 nucleotide sequence: TGCGCCAGCAGCACGGAGGGACAGGGGAACGGAAACACCATATATTTT. Protein: CASSTEGQGNGNTIYF.

This chain uses TRBV6-5 with TRBJ1-2; the D gene is possibly TRBD1 (5 bases). V gave up 0 bases and J gave up 8 bases, with 10 bases separating them. The CDR3 totals 13 residues. The germline CDR1 and CDR2 sequences are MNHEY and SVGAGI. The CDR3 DNA is TGTGCCAGCAGTTACTCCCGGGGGACCGGCTACACCTTC. It specifies CASSYSRGTGYTF.

V is TRBV6-1 and J is TRBJ2-5; D is unclear. The CDR3 loop spans 14 amino acids. V was trimmed by 6 bases and J by 5 bases, leaving 16 bases between them. Per germline, CDR1 MNHNS and CDR2 SASEGT. The CDR3 nucleotides are TGTGCCAGCAGATCTTCAGGATTAAGCGAGACCCAGTACTTC. It translates to CASRSSGLSETQYF.

This chain joins TRBV2 and TRBJ1-3, with TRBD1 identical over 9 bases. Germline trimming cut 0 bases from V and 4 bases from J; bases unmatched to any gene: 1. From germline, CDR1 is SNHLY and CDR2 FYNNEI. The CDR3 extends over 15 amino acids. CDR3 nucleotides: TGTGCCAGCAGTGAAGCGGACAGGGGCGGAAACACCATATATTTT. Its protein product is CASSEADRGGNTIYF.

The chain links TRBV9 to TRBJ1-6; TRBD1 agrees at 7 bases. The V segment lost 4 bases and the J segment 6 bases; nucleotides outside the gene matches: 10. CDR3 length: 16 residues. Germline V gene sequence: CDR1 SGDLS, CDR2 YYNGEE. As DNA, the CDR3 is TGTGCCAGCAGCCCCCACTCCGGGGACAGTAATTCACCCCTCCACTTT. As protein: CASSPHSGDSNSPLHF.

V is TRBV7-8 and J is TRBJ2-7; TRBD1 agrees at 9 bases. Germline V gene sequence: CDR1 SGHVS, CDR2 FQNEAQ. The CDR3 runs 16 residues. Trimming at V came to 5 bases and at J to 3 bases, leaving 11 bases not matched to a gene. DNA for the CDR3: TGTGCCAGCAGCCCGCGGCGGGTGGACAGGGGCTACGAGCAGTACGTC. It translates to CASSPRRVDRGYEQYV.

V gene TRBV30 combines with J gene TRBJ2-1; 7 nucleotides agree with TRBD1. Germline V gene sequence: CDR1 GTSNPN, CDR2 SVGIG (reference sequence). The CDR3 is 11 residues long. The ends lost 4 bases at V and 13 bases at J; junction bases unmatched: 7. The CDR3 sequence: CAWTDRVDQFF. The CDR3 nucleotides read TGTGCCTGGACCGACAGGGTTGACCAGTTCTTC.

The chain links TRBV9 to TRBJ1-2, with TRBD1 as a possible D gene (5 bases). The CDR3 is 15 residues long. Germline V gene data show CDR1 as SGDLS and CDR2 as YYNGEE. Trimming removed 3 bases at V and 7 bases at J, with 19 bases between. CDR3 sequence reads: CASSAQQVIGPGYTF. DNA of the CDR3: TGTGCCAGCAGCGCCCAACAGGTAATAGGTCCTGGCTACACCTTC.

The chain links TRBV4-1 to TRBJ2-7, with 9 bases matching TRBD1. Germline CDR1 is MGHRA and CDR2 is YSYEKL. The CDR3 length is 14 residues. J was trimmed by 6 bases and V by 4 bases; bases with no gene match: 7. CDR3 protein: CASSRPGTGSEQYF. The CDR3 coding sequence is TGCGCCAGCAGCCGCCCCGGGACAGGGAGCGAGCAGTACTTC.

The CDR3, as DNA: TGTGCCAGCAGGCTGGGGCCGGGCACTGAAGCTTTCTTT. It codes for CASRLGPGTEAFF. The chain recombines TRBV6-1 with TRBJ1-1; weak D call: TRBD1 (5 bases). CDR1 and CDR2 (germline): MNHNS, SASEGT. This CDR3 has 13 amino acids. With 6 bases removed from V and 4 bases from J, the gap between germline ends came to 12 bases.

The V call is TRBV5-4, the J call TRBJ1-1; 9 nucleotides align to TRBD1. V was clipped by 6 bases and J by 0 bases; unmatched bases: 12. Germline V gene lookup returns CDR1 SGHNT and CDR2 YYREEE (reference sequence). The CDR3 is 17 amino acids. In DNA, the CDR3 is TGTGCCAGCACCCGGGGGACAGGGCCCCTCTTGAACACTGAAGCTTTCTTT. Translating it yields CASTRGTGPLLNTEAFF.

V and J are TRBV5-1 and TRBJ2-1, with 11 bases that match TRBD1. Germline CDR1 is SGHRS and CDR2 is YFSETQ. V lost 4 bases to trimming and J lost 4 bases; unmatched junction nucleotides: 4. This CDR3 region has 15 residues. The CDR3 loop reads CASSRGQGGYNEQFF. In DNA, the CDR3 is TGCGCCAGCAGCCGGGGACAGGGGGGGTACAATGAGCAGTTCTTC.

There are a few counts of this clone. This rearrangement joins TRBV19 to TRBJ2-5, with D perhaps matching TRBD2 (5 bases). Germline V gives CDR1 LNHDA, CDR2 SQIVND (reference sequence). V was clipped by 3 bases and J by 5 bases, with 16 bases between them. This CDR3 has 15 amino acids. The CDR3 DNA sequence: TGTGCCAGTAGTATTAGTCGAATCACGGGGGAGACCCAGTACTTC. Translation gives CASSISRITGETQYF. Using reference TRBV19 and TRBJ2-5 for the parts outside the CDR3, the full variable domain is DGGITQSPKYLFRKEGQNVTLSCEQNLNHDAMYWYRQDPGQGLRLIYYSQIVNDFQKGDIAEGYSVSREKKESFPLTVTSAQKNPTAFYLCASSISRITGETQYFGPGTRLLVL.

The V gene is TRBV19, the J gene TRBJ1-5; no clear D. The CDR3 spans 15 residues. Trimming cost V 0 bases and J 6 bases, with 12 bases left between them. CDR1 LNHDA and CDR2 SQIVND come from the germline V gene (reference sequence). The DNA of the CDR3 is TGTGCCAGTAGTATAGATACGGGGTGGGTTCAGCCCCAGCATTTT. Residues: CASSIDTGWVQPQHF.

The rearrangement links TRBV27 to TRBJ1-1, with 7 positions matching TRBD1. Germline lookup yields CDR1 MNHEY and CDR2 SMNVEV (reference sequence). V was pared by 3 bases and J by 4 bases, with 5 bases of the junction left unmatched. This CDR3 spans 14 amino acids. CDR3 coding DNA: TGTGCCAGCAGTTTCCAGGGGGTGGGCACTGAAGCTTTCTTT. Protein sequence: CASSFQGVGTEAFF.